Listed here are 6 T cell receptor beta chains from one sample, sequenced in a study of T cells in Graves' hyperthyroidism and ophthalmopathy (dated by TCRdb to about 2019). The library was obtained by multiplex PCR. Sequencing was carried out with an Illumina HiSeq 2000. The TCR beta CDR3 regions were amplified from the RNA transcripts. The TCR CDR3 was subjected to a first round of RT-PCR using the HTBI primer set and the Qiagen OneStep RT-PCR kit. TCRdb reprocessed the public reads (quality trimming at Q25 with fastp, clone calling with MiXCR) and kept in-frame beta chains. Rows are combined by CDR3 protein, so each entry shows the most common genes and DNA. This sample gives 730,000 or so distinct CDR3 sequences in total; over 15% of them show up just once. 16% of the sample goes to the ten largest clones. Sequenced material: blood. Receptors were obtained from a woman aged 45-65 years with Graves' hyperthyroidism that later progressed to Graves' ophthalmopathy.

The CDR3 is CASTFRTGNEQFF. The DNA of the CDR3 is TGTGCCAGCACCTTTAGGACCGGAAATGAGCAGTTCTTC. This sequence joins TRBV27 and TRBJ2-1; D unresolved. CDR3 size: 13 residues. From germline, CDR1 is MNHEY and CDR2 SMNVEV (reference sequence). Trimming pared 7 bases from V and 7 bases from J, leaving 14 bases between.

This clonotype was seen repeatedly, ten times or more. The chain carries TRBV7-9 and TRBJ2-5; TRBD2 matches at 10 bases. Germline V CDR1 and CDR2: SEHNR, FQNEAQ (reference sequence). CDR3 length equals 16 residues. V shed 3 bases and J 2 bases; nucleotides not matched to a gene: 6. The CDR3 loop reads CASSFIAGGRQETQYF. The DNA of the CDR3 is TGTGCCAGCAGCTTTATAGCGGGGGGTCGTCAAGAGACCCAGTACTTC.

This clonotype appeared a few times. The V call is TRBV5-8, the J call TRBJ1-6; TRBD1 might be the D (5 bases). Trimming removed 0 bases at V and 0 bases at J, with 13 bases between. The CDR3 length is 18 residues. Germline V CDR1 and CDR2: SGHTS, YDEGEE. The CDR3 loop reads CASSLGGTEFSYNSPLHF. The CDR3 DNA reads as TGTGCCAGCAGCTTGGGAGGGACGGAATTCTCCTATAATTCACCCCTCCACTTT.

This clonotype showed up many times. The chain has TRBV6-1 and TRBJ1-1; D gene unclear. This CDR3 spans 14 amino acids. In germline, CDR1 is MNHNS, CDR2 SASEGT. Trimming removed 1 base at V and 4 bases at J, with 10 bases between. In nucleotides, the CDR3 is TGTGCCAGCAGTGAAGTTGCAGCGGGCACTGAAGCTTTCTTT. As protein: CASSEVAAGTEAFF.

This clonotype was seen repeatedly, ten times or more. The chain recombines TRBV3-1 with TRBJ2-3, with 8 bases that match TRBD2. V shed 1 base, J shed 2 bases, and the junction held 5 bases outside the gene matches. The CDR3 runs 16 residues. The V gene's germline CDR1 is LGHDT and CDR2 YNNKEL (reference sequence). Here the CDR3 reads CASSQGGGFPTDTQYF. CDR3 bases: TGTGCCAGCAGCCAAGGCGGGGGGTTCCCCACAGATACGCAGTATTTT.

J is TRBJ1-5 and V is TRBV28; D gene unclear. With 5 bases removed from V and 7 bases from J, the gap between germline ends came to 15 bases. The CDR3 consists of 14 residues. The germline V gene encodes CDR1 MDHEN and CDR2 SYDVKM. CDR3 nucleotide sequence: TGTGCCAGCAGTCTACGACTGGGCGAGCAGCCCCAGCATTTT. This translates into CASSLRLGEQPQHF.